These T cell receptor beta chains were read from a single sample in a study of T-cell reconstitution after alpha-beta-depleted transplantation in children. Each CDR3 protein gets one entry after TCRdb re-called the PCR reads with MiXCR. The sample records hundreds of thousands of distinct CDR3 sequences, about a sixth being singletons. Material: PBMCs, mostly from graft donor cells, obtained 360 days after TCRalphabeta/CD19-depleted stem cell transplant. Receptor source: a male patient between 2 and 15 years old who had a stem cell transplant for acute lymphoblastic leukemia, so the T cells may come from the graft donor. Both conserved end residues are part of each CDR3. Fields, in order: J gene, D gene, V gene, clone size, CDR3 protein, CDR3 DNA. A D gene is named only where the DNA matches it firmly. Rows may omit the clone size; those that give it use once, few, many or a size class.

>TRBJ1-6|NA|TRBV5-1|NA
CASSQDRGQTYSPLHF
TGCGCCAGCAGTCAAGACCGGGGCCAAACGTATTCACCCCTCCACTTT
>TRBJ2-1|TRBD2|TRBV14|few
CASSQPRDRTLLRREGPPYNEQFF
TGTGCCAGCAGCCAACCCAGGGACAGAACACTGTTGAGGCGGGAGGGCCCGCCCTACAATGAGCAGTTCTTC
>TRBJ2-2|TRBD1|TRBV20-1|few
CSARRPGTGAGELFF
TGCAGTGCTAGAAGACCCGGGACAGGGGCCGGGGAGCTGTTTTTT
>TRBJ2-2|TRBD2|TRBV5-1|many
CASSFGPSGNTGELFF
TGCGCCAGCAGCTTCGGCCCTAGCGGGAACACCGGGGAGCTGTTTTTT
>TRBJ1-1|NA|TRBV6-1|NA
CASLPREPTLNTEAFF
TGTGCCTCCTTACCCAGGGAACCTACCTTGAACACTGAAGCTTTCTTT
>TRBJ2-2|NA|TRBV6-1|few
CASSERGAAGELFF
TGTGCCAGCAGTGAGAGGGGCGCGGCCGGGGAGCTGTTTTTT
>TRBJ2-7|TRBD1|TRBV9|NA
CASSGLGQDLYF
TGTGCCAGCAGCGGACTGGGACAGGACTTGTACTTC
>TRBJ2-5|TRBD1|TRBV12-3/TRBV12-4|NA
CASSLAPGQGGTQYF
TGTGCCAGCAGTTTAGCGCCTGGACAGGGGGGGACCCAGTACTTC
>TRBJ2-5|NA|TRBV12-3/TRBV12-4|NA
CASSYSEQETQYF
TGTGCCAGCAGTTATTCGGAACAAGAGACCCAGTACTTC
>TRBJ2-3|TRBD1|TRBV12-3/TRBV12-4|many
CASSQDGQAADTQYF
TGTGCCAGCAGCCAGGACGGACAGGCAGCAGATACGCAGTATTTT
>TRBJ2-5|TRBD2|TRBV7-9|few
CASSLVASGQETQYF
TGTGCCAGCAGCTTAGTGGCTAGCGGACAAGAGACCCAGTACTTC
>TRBJ2-6|NA|TRBV5-1|NA
CASSPLGNVLTF
TGCGCCAGCAGCCCATTAGGCAACGTCCTGACTTTC
>TRBJ2-1|NA|TRBV6-2/TRBV6-3|NA
CASSYGGEQFF
TGTGCCAGCAGTTACGGGGGTGAGCAGTTCTTC
>TRBJ2-5|NA|TRBV29-1|many
CSVGYQETQYF
TGCAGCGTCGGGTACCAAGAGACCCAGTACTTC
>TRBJ2-5|NA|TRBV14|NA
CASRSTGYQETQYF
TGTGCCAGCCGTTCAACAGGGTACCAAGAGACCCAGTACTTC
>TRBJ2-1|TRBD2|TRBV20-1|NA
CSIRLAGGTYNEQFF
TGCAGTATTAGGCTAGCGGGTGGCACCTACAATGAGCAGTTCTTC
>TRBJ2-7|TRBD1|TRBV13|few
CASSLRQGDEQYF
TGTGCCAGCAGCTTACGACAGGGCGACGAGCAGTACTTC
>TRBJ2-3|TRBD1|TRBV28|many
CPPYGTGNWGHGTDTQYF
TGTCCGCCTTACGGGACAGGGAATTGGGGACACGGCACAGATACGCAGTATTTT
>TRBJ2-1|NA|TRBV6-5|few
CASSRGGGTLIYNEQFF
TGTGCCAGCAGTAGGGGGGGCGGGACATTGATCTACAATGAGCAGTTCTTC
>TRBJ2-2|NA|TRBV4-1|few
CASSQDLRAIGELFF
TGCGCCAGCAGCCAAGATCTTCGGGCTATCGGGGAGCTGTTTTTT
>TRBJ2-5|NA|TRBV5-1|NA
CASAKSGLQETQYF
TGCGCCAGCGCTAAGAGCGGCTTGCAAGAGACCCAGTACTTC
>TRBJ2-3|NA|TRBV5-1|NA
CASSLSWESTDTQYF
TGCGCCAGCAGCTTGAGTTGGGAAAGCACAGATACGCAGTATTTT
>TRBJ2-2|NA|TRBV7-2|many
CASSSGLHTGELFF
TGTGCCAGCAGCTCGGGACTGCACACCGGGGAGCTGTTTTTT
>TRBJ2-1|TRBD2|TRBV4-3|many
CASSQRLAGGFEQFF
TGCGCCAGCAGCCAACGACTAGCGGGAGGGTTTGAGCAGTTCTTC
>TRBJ2-7|NA|TRBV27|few
CASSTYTGALEQYF
TGTGCCAGCAGTACCTATACGGGAGCTCTCGAGCAGTACTTC
>TRBJ2-5|NA|TRBV4-1|NA
CASSQSEGRVEETQYF
TGCGCCAGCAGCCAATCCGAGGGCCGGGTTGAAGAGACCCAGTACTTC
>TRBJ1-6|NA|TRBV11-1|NA
CASSPGGTYNSPLHF
TGTGCCAGCAGCCCTGGCGGGACCTACAATTCACCCCTCCACTTT